This T cell receptor beta chain derives from a study of identical twins (dated by TCRdb to about 2016). About the investigation overall: TCR alpha and beta repertoires from monozygotic twins, unrelated adults of various ages and cord blood were deep-sequenced to test whether fetal clonotypes persist. To rule out contamination, the twin experiments were replicated at different times with different library preparation protocols.

To prepare the library, 5' RACE was applied. Sequencing took place on an Illumina HiSeq 2000. A universal primer binding site was added through template switching, and the final cDNA carried a unique molecular identifier so that TCR cDNA molecules could be counted accurately. First-strand cDNA for TCR alpha and beta chains was synthesized from specific primers in the conserved constant-segment region. To control for contamination, every cDNA library carried two barcodes: a SMART-Mk sample barcode plus Illumina barcodes. Two successive PCR steps introduced TruSeq adapter sequences along with Illumina sample barcodes. The Illumina HiSeq platform was used with custom primers to sequence TCR alpha and beta cDNA libraries. In the paper's pipeline: Unique molecular identifiers were extracted from raw reads with MiGEC, and CDR3 positions were determined with MiXCR. Recombination models were inferred per individual with the repgenHMM and IGoR tools using an EM algorithm. The tcR package in R was used for shared clonotype analysis, with sharing normalized by the product of cloneset sizes. To study raw recombination free of thymic and clonal selection effects, out-of-frame nonproductive sequences were analyzed. The public sequencing data were trimmed at Q25 with fastp and processed into clonotypes with MiXCR by TCRdb, which kept only in-frame beta chains. Records with the same CDR3 protein are collapsed into one entry carrying the most frequent genes and DNA. In this record, the V and J calls reflect TCRdb's handling and not the investigators' own analysis. The sample table shows just under 550,000 distinct CDR3 sequences, and 12% to 15% are seen once. The ten largest make up less than 0.5% of the sample.

Every donor in the study was a healthy Caucasian. Three pairs of female monozygotic twins, all aged roughly 18 to 29 years, made up the twin cohort. Positive isolation kits from Invitrogen were used to isolate CD4+ and CD8+ T cell populations. As to this clonotype: There is no known antigen for this receptor. There are no base qualities to consult, and no much larger clone falls within one base.

Paper-wide results and their limitations: Because the same donors could not be followed over many years, the conclusions relied on cross-sectional statistical analysis. Zero-insertion analyses could be partly confounded by invariant T cells such as MAIT and iNKT, although diverse VJ usage argued against such confounding for most clonotypes. In monozygotic twins, recombination models systematically underestimated out-of-frame TCR alpha sharing, but the models matched the sharing seen between unrelated individuals. Compared with coincidental sharing between unrelated individuals, out-of-frame TCR alpha sequences shared between twins had an excess of sequences with low generation probability. A weaker excess of twin sharing was found in beta out-of-frame sequences because the signal-to-noise ratio was lowered by fewer shared sequences. Abundant cord blood beta clonotypes carried fewer insertions; young adult naive repertoires showed a weaker similar trend, while memory repertoires showed none.

V lost 1 base and J lost 9 bases; the stretch between them is 14 bases long. CDR1 and CDR2 (SGHRS, YFSETQ) derive from the germline V gene. The CDR3 holds 13 amino acids from the cysteine to the phenylalanine. The entry retains the CDR3 DNA only, 39 bases that are in frame from base 1. These data were likewise used in another study, on yellow fever vaccine responses in identical twins. As noted in the second study: According to the authors, the vaccine-induced T cell response in identical twins seemed to be partly convergent and partly specific to each individual. In identical twins, the study followed T cell clones that responded to the vaccine with precision.

The sequencing input was CD4+ T cells sorted from blood. Recombination linked TRBV5-1 to TRBJ2-7; TRBD1 could be the D gene, as 6 bases match. This clonotype was obtained from a woman aged 18-35 years in good health. The sequence in DNA is TGCGCCAGCAGCTTGATGGCAGGGGACGGGCAGTACTTC. This gives the protein CASSLMAGDGQYF.